The clone carrying this T cell receptor beta chain was detected many times. From around 440 ng of RNA, a library with molecular barcoded alpha/delta and beta/gamma adaptors was made. TCRdb re-derived calls from the reads in MiXCR, one entry per CDR3 protein. This sample yields 100,000 to 150,000 distinct CDR3 sequences, of which 13% are seen a single time; approximately 9.9% belongs to the top ten. This sample stems from a study of read filtering for tumor transcriptome and immune sequencing. Germline CDR1 reads DFQATT; CDR2 reads SNEGSKA (reference sequence). With V trimmed by 6 bases and J by 7 bases, 8 bases remained unmatched. CDR3 length: 14 residues.

Input material: a population of CD138-negative cells sorted from bone marrow. This clonotype was sampled from a donor at least 40 years old with multiple myeloma. The J gene is TRBJ2-2, the V gene TRBV20-1, with 10 bases fitting TRBD2. In DNA, the CDR3 is TGCAGTGCCTTAGCGGGGGGTACCTACGGGGAGCTGTTTTTT. This gives the protein CSALAGGTYGELFF.